Sequencing of this T cell receptor beta chain was carried out in a study of shared clonotypes between healthy human individuals. With respect to this clone: Its antigen remains unknown.

Whole-study findings and limits: Rarefaction showed sorted-subset sequencing was incomplete despite large depth. Relative to their counterparts shared across all four donors, non-shared clonotypes exhibited diminished generation probabilities.

Per germline, CDR1 MDHEN and CDR2 SYDVKM. The CDR3 extends over 13 amino acids. V was clipped by 10 bases and J by 3 bases, with 13 bases between them. Generated by immunoSEQ multiplex PCR, the TCRdb table keeps only in-frame clones and is missing some. Here the sample spans 2 million to 2.5 million clones, about 92% being singletons. Sequences were obtained from naive CD4+ T cells from PBMCs. Subset given: CD45RA+ positively selected. The J gene is TRBJ1-5, the V gene TRBV28; D gene unclear. This clonotype was obtained from a man aged 18 to 35 in good health. Some clones in this sample may be carry-over from other donors' samples. The CDR3 bases are TGTGCCACCCTGACGGTAGCCAATCAGCCCCAGCATTTT. Translated: CATLTVANQPQHF.